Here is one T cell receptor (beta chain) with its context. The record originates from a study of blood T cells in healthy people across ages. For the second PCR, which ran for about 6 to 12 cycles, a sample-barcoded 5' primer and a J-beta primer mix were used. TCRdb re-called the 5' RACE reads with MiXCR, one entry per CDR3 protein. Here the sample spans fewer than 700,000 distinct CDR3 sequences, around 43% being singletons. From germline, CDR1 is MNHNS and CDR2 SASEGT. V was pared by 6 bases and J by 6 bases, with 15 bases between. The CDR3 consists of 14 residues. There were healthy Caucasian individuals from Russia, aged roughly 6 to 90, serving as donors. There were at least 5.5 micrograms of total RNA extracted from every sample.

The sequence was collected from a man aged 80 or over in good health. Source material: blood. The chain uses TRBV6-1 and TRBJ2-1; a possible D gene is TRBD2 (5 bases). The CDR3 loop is CASRTTSGINEQFF. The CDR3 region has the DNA TGTGCCAGCAGAACCACCTCGGGGATCAATGAGCAGTTCTTC.